A selection of T cell receptor beta chains follows, all from one sample in a study of blood T cells in healthy people across ages. TCRdb used MiXCR to reprocess the 5' RACE reads, holding one entry per CDR3 protein. This sample has about 1,800,000 distinct CDR3 sequences, with roughly 27% found just once. The sequencing sample was made of blood. The receptors were sampled from a woman under 40 in good health. CDR3s include the opening cysteine and the closing phenylalanine or tryptophan. A D gene is named only where the DNA matches it firmly. Clone size is stated in some rows and not others, as once, few, many or a class when expanded.

d_call: .; clone_size: .; j_call: TRBJ1-5; cdr3_length: 13; v_call: TRBV10-2; cdr3_aa: CASSERYFQPQHF; cdr3_nt: TGCGCCAGCAGTGAGAGGTATTTTCAGCCCCAGCATTTT
d_call: .; clone_size: .; j_call: TRBJ2-7; cdr3_length: 15; v_call: TRBV11-2; cdr3_aa: CASRSGGGGGDEQYF; cdr3_nt: TGTGCCAGCAGGTCCGGGGGAGGGGGGGGTGACGAGCAGTACTTC
d_call: TRBD1; clone_size: many; j_call: TRBJ2-3; cdr3_length: 15; v_call: TRBV5-1; cdr3_aa: CASSLTGGRTDTQYF; cdr3_nt: TGCGCCAGCAGCTTGACAGGGGGAAGAACAGATACGCAGTATTTT
d_call: .; clone_size: few; j_call: TRBJ1-1; cdr3_length: 15; v_call: TRBV6-6; cdr3_aa: CASLTTSWGDAEAFF; cdr3_nt: TGTGCCAGCCTTACTACGTCGTGGGGGGATGCTGAAGCTTTCTTT
d_call: TRBD1; clone_size: .; j_call: TRBJ1-5; cdr3_length: 13; v_call: TRBV12-3/TRBV12-4; cdr3_aa: CASSRQGREPQHF; cdr3_nt: TGTGCCAGCAGCCGACAGGGGAGGGAGCCCCAGCATTTT
d_call: .; clone_size: .; j_call: TRBJ2-3; cdr3_length: 12; v_call: TRBV5-1; cdr3_aa: CASNDYTDTQYF; cdr3_nt: TGCGCCAGCAACGACTACACAGATACGCAGTATTTT
d_call: .; clone_size: .; j_call: TRBJ1-4; cdr3_length: 14; v_call: TRBV15; cdr3_aa: CATSSRDANEKLFF; cdr3_nt: TGTGCCACCAGCAGTAGGGACGCGAATGAAAAACTGTTTTTT
d_call: .; clone_size: .; j_call: TRBJ1-5; cdr3_length: 14; v_call: TRBV27; cdr3_aa: CVSSFTGINQPQHF; cdr3_nt: TGTGTCAGCAGTTTCACAGGAATTAATCAGCCCCAGCATTTT
d_call: .; clone_size: many; j_call: TRBJ2-1; cdr3_length: 12; v_call: TRBV29-1; cdr3_aa: CSVQDQPNEQFF; cdr3_nt: TGCAGCGTACAAGATCAGCCCAATGAGCAGTTCTTC
d_call: .; clone_size: .; j_call: TRBJ2-6; cdr3_length: 15; v_call: TRBV13; cdr3_aa: CAQQRRGSGANVLTF; cdr3_nt: TGTGCCCAGCAGAGACGGGGCTCTGGGGCCAACGTCCTGACTTTC
d_call: TRBD2; clone_size: many; j_call: TRBJ2-1; cdr3_length: 15; v_call: TRBV29-1; cdr3_aa: CSVEVGDYSYNEQFF; cdr3_nt: TGCAGCGTTGAAGTTGGGGACTATTCCTACAATGAGCAGTTCTTC
d_call: TRBD1; clone_size: few; j_call: TRBJ1-1; cdr3_length: 13; v_call: TRBV6-6; cdr3_aa: CASRDREFTEAFF; cdr3_nt: TGTGCCAGCAGAGACAGGGAATTCACTGAAGCTTTCTTT
d_call: .; clone_size: .; j_call: TRBJ2-1; cdr3_length: 16; v_call: TRBV3-1; cdr3_aa: CASSPPGASGYNEQFF; cdr3_nt: TGTGCCAGCAGCCCCCCGGGGGCTAGCGGCTACAATGAGCAGTTCTTC
d_call: .; clone_size: .; j_call: TRBJ1-2; cdr3_length: 15; v_call: TRBV24-1; cdr3_aa: CATSEGDNPNYGYTF; cdr3_nt: TGTGCCACCAGTGAGGGAGACAATCCTAACTATGGCTACACCTTC
d_call: .; clone_size: .; j_call: TRBJ1-2; cdr3_length: 15; v_call: TRBV2; cdr3_aa: CASSEIQGSPRGYTF; cdr3_nt: TGTGCCAGCAGTGAAATTCAGGGCTCACCGAGAGGCTACACCTTC
d_call: TRBD1; clone_size: many; j_call: TRBJ2-6; cdr3_length: 19; v_call: TRBV19; cdr3_aa: CASLAPLGTGVSGANVLTF; cdr3_nt: TGTGCCAGCCTTGCCCCCTTAGGGACAGGGGTCTCTGGGGCCAACGTCCTGACTTTC
d_call: .; clone_size: few; j_call: TRBJ1-4; cdr3_length: 14; v_call: TRBV7-2; cdr3_aa: CASSRDGINEKLFF; cdr3_nt: TGTGCCAGCAGCCGGGACGGAATTAATGAAAAACTGTTTTTT
d_call: TRBD2; clone_size: .; j_call: TRBJ2-3; cdr3_length: 16; v_call: TRBV7-2; cdr3_aa: CASSLGGLAVTDTQYF; cdr3_nt: TGTGCCAGCAGCTTAGGTGGACTAGCGGTCACAGATACGCAGTATTTT
d_call: .; clone_size: .; j_call: TRBJ2-7; cdr3_length: 14; v_call: TRBV24-1; cdr3_aa: CATSDLLAYNEQYF; cdr3_nt: TGTGCCACCAGTGATTTGCTCGCCTACAATGAGCAGTACTTC
d_call: .; clone_size: few; j_call: TRBJ2-2; cdr3_length: 14; v_call: TRBV6-2/TRBV6-3; cdr3_aa: CASSYSRGFGELFF; cdr3_nt: TGTGCCAGCAGTTACTCGAGAGGGTTCGGGGAGCTGTTTTTT
d_call: TRBD1; clone_size: few; j_call: TRBJ2-7; cdr3_length: 14; v_call: TRBV10-3; cdr3_aa: CATRPQGQTYEQYF; cdr3_nt: TGTGCCACCAGGCCACAGGGGCAGACCTACGAGCAGTACTTC
d_call: TRBD1; clone_size: .; j_call: TRBJ1-2; cdr3_length: 16; v_call: TRBV15; cdr3_aa: CATSPPGGGLGYGYTF; cdr3_nt: TGTGCCACCAGCCCCCCAGGGGGGGGTTTAGGCTATGGCTACACCTTC
d_call: .; clone_size: .; j_call: TRBJ1-2; cdr3_length: 13; v_call: TRBV3-1; cdr3_aa: CASSQEQQDGYTF; cdr3_nt: TGTGCCAGCAGCCAAGAACAGCAGGATGGCTACACCTTC
d_call: .; clone_size: .; j_call: TRBJ1-1; cdr3_length: 12; v_call: TRBV29-1; cdr3_aa: CSVQGTNTEAFF; cdr3_nt: TGCAGCGTTCAGGGAACGAACACTGAAGCTTTCTTT
d_call: TRBD2; clone_size: many; j_call: TRBJ2-1; cdr3_length: 15; v_call: TRBV7-7; cdr3_aa: CASSGGLAPGNEQFF; cdr3_nt: TGTGCCAGCAGCGGTGGACTAGCGCCCGGCAATGAGCAGTTCTTC
d_call: .; clone_size: few; j_call: TRBJ2-3; cdr3_length: 15; v_call: TRBV7-3; cdr3_aa: CASSLSLASTDTQYF; cdr3_nt: TGTGCCAGCAGCTTATCACTGGCCAGCACAGATACGCAGTATTTT
d_call: TRBD1; clone_size: .; j_call: TRBJ2-6; cdr3_length: 15; v_call: TRBV20-1; cdr3_aa: CSAGTGGSGANVLTF; cdr3_nt: TGCAGCGCCGGGACAGGGGGATCTGGGGCCAACGTCCTGACTTTC
d_call: .; clone_size: few; j_call: TRBJ2-7; cdr3_length: 15; v_call: TRBV9; cdr3_aa: CASSPGSQGRGEQYF; cdr3_nt: TGTGCCAGCAGCCCTGGGAGCCAGGGGCGAGGCGAGCAGTACTTC
d_call: .; clone_size: many; j_call: TRBJ1-5; cdr3_length: 14; v_call: TRBV12-3/TRBV12-4; cdr3_aa: CASSFWDMGQPQHF; cdr3_nt: TGTGCCAGCAGTTTCTGGGACATGGGCCAGCCCCAGCATTTT
d_call: TRBD1; clone_size: few; j_call: TRBJ2-7; cdr3_length: 13; v_call: TRBV3-1; cdr3_aa: CASSQGRGREQYF; cdr3_nt: TGTGCCAGCAGCCAAGGCAGGGGGCGCGAGCAGTACTTC
d_call: .; clone_size: many; j_call: TRBJ2-5; cdr3_length: 13; v_call: TRBV5-1; cdr3_aa: CASSLATQETQYF; cdr3_nt: TGTGCCAGCAGTTTAGCTACCCAAGAGACCCAGTACTTC
d_call: TRBD2; clone_size: .; j_call: TRBJ2-1; cdr3_length: 14; v_call: TRBV3-1; cdr3_aa: CASRRGVTYNEQFF; cdr3_nt: TGTGCCAGCAGGCGGGGGGTTACCTACAATGAGCAGTTCTTC
d_call: .; clone_size: many; j_call: TRBJ2-3; cdr3_length: 12; v_call: TRBV29-1; cdr3_aa: CSSSRGTDTQYF; cdr3_nt: TGCAGTTCCTCGCGGGGCACAGATACGCAGTATTTT
d_call: TRBD2; clone_size: few; j_call: TRBJ2-3; cdr3_length: 13; v_call: TRBV27; cdr3_aa: CASSLTSGSTQYF; cdr3_nt: TGTGCCAGCAGCCTGACTAGCGGGAGTACCCAGTATTTT
d_call: TRBD1; clone_size: .; j_call: TRBJ2-7; cdr3_length: 14; v_call: TRBV20-1; cdr3_aa: CSGFPGQGAYEQYF; cdr3_nt: TGCAGTGGTTTCCCGGGACAGGGGGCCTACGAGCAGTACTTC
d_call: .; clone_size: few; j_call: TRBJ1-1; cdr3_length: 15; v_call: TRBV12-3/TRBV12-4; cdr3_aa: CASSLEGRAYTEAFF; cdr3_nt: TGTGCCAGCAGTTTAGAGGGGAGGGCGTACACTGAAGCTTTCTTT
d_call: .; clone_size: .; j_call: TRBJ1-1; cdr3_length: 14; v_call: TRBV12-3/TRBV12-4; cdr3_aa: CASRKQGRITEAFF; cdr3_nt: TGTGCCAGCAGAAAACAGGGTAGAATTACTGAAGCTTTCTTT
d_call: .; clone_size: .; j_call: TRBJ2-7; cdr3_length: 13; v_call: TRBV24-1; cdr3_aa: CATEGQATYEQYF; cdr3_nt: TGTGCCACCGAGGGCCAGGCTACCTACGAGCAGTACTTC
d_call: .; clone_size: few; j_call: TRBJ1-1; cdr3_length: 14; v_call: TRBV4-1; cdr3_aa: CASSQDPTDTEAFF; cdr3_nt: TGCGCCAGCAGCCAAGATCCGACAGACACTGAAGCTTTCTTT
d_call: .; clone_size: few; j_call: TRBJ2-1; cdr3_length: 17; v_call: TRBV27; cdr3_aa: CASLSLVGREYSNEQFF; cdr3_nt: TGTGCCAGCCTTTCTTTAGTGGGCAGGGAGTATAGCAATGAGCAGTTCTTC
d_call: .; clone_size: many; j_call: TRBJ2-7; cdr3_length: 11; v_call: TRBV10-2; cdr3_aa: CASSEIAEQYF; cdr3_nt: TGCGCCAGCAGTGAGATCGCCGAGCAGTACTTC
d_call: TRBD2; clone_size: .; j_call: TRBJ2-7; cdr3_length: 22; v_call: TRBV4-1; cdr3_aa: CASSHHLRTSGGTPKRFNEQYF; cdr3_nt: TGCGCCAGCAGCCATCACCTCCGGACTAGCGGGGGGACACCAAAACGATTCAATGAGCAGTACTTC
d_call: TRBD1; clone_size: .; j_call: TRBJ1-4; cdr3_length: 13; v_call: TRBV20-1; cdr3_aa: CSATGGWEEKRFF; cdr3_nt: TGCAGTGCTACAGGGGGCTGGGAAGAAAAACGGTTTTTT
d_call: TRBD1; clone_size: many; j_call: TRBJ1-2; cdr3_length: 13; v_call: TRBV4-1; cdr3_aa: CASSPPGQPGYTF; cdr3_nt: TGCGCCAGCAGCCCCCCGGGACAGCCGGGCTACACCTTC
d_call: .; clone_size: .; j_call: TRBJ2-7; cdr3_length: 15; v_call: TRBV10-3; cdr3_aa: CAISHSVAQGAEQYF; cdr3_nt: TGTGCCATCAGCCATTCGGTGGCCCAAGGGGCCGAGCAGTACTTC
d_call: TRBD2; clone_size: .; j_call: TRBJ2-2; cdr3_length: 16; v_call: TRBV28; cdr3_aa: CASSPLAGGLTGELFF; cdr3_nt: TGTGCCAGCAGTCCCTTAGCGGGGGGTCTTACCGGGGAGCTGTTTTTT
d_call: .; clone_size: .; j_call: TRBJ1-1; cdr3_length: 14; v_call: TRBV6-1; cdr3_aa: CASAPSGMNTEAFF; cdr3_nt: TGTGCCAGTGCCCCCTCAGGCATGAACACTGAAGCTTTCTTT
d_call: TRBD1; clone_size: .; j_call: TRBJ2-7; cdr3_length: 15; v_call: TRBV7-9; cdr3_aa: CASGLGTGGGYEQYF; cdr3_nt: TGTGCCAGCGGCTTAGGGACAGGGGGAGGCTACGAGCAGTACTTC
d_call: TRBD2; clone_size: .; j_call: TRBJ2-2; cdr3_length: 14; v_call: TRBV20-1; cdr3_aa: CSAREASGKGELFF; cdr3_nt: TGCAGTGCTAGAGAGGCTAGCGGGAAAGGGGAGCTGTTTTTT
d_call: .; clone_size: few; j_call: TRBJ2-3; cdr3_length: 14; v_call: TRBV14; cdr3_aa: CASSETGFTDTQYF; cdr3_nt: TGTGCCAGCAGCGAGACGGGATTCACAGATACGCAGTATTTT
d_call: TRBD2; clone_size: few; j_call: TRBJ2-7; cdr3_length: 13; v_call: TRBV6-2/TRBV6-3; cdr3_aa: CASRGTTLYEQYF; cdr3_nt: TGTGCCAGCAGGGGGACTACCCTCTACGAGCAGTACTTC
d_call: .; clone_size: .; j_call: TRBJ2-5; cdr3_length: 15; v_call: TRBV15; cdr3_aa: CATARPEDSPETQYF; cdr3_nt: TGTGCCACCGCCCGGCCCGAGGACTCCCCTGAGACCCAGTACTTC
d_call: .; clone_size: many; j_call: TRBJ2-6; cdr3_length: 15; v_call: TRBV25-1; cdr3_aa: CASSEWDSGANVLTF; cdr3_nt: TGTGCCAGCAGTGAATGGGACTCTGGGGCCAACGTCCTGACTTTC
d_call: .; clone_size: many; j_call: TRBJ1-2; cdr3_length: 11; v_call: TRBV3-1; cdr3_aa: CASSQGFGYTF; cdr3_nt: TGTGCCAGCAGCCAAGGGTTCGGCTACACCTTC
d_call: TRBD2; clone_size: .; j_call: TRBJ2-7; cdr3_length: 16; v_call: TRBV3-1; cdr3_aa: CASSQDQLAGVYEQYF; cdr3_nt: TGTGCCAGCAGCCAAGATCAACTAGCGGGAGTCTACGAGCAGTACTTC
d_call: .; clone_size: many; j_call: TRBJ1-4; cdr3_length: 13; v_call: TRBV6-6; cdr3_aa: CANFLRTNEKLFF; cdr3_nt: TGTGCCAACTTCCTTCGAACTAATGAAAAACTGTTTTTT
d_call: TRBD2; clone_size: .; j_call: TRBJ2-2; cdr3_length: 17; v_call: TRBV5-1; cdr3_aa: CASSSPSGNWITGELFF; cdr3_nt: TGCGCCAGCAGCAGTCCCAGCGGGAATTGGATCACCGGGGAGCTGTTTTTT
d_call: .; clone_size: .; j_call: TRBJ1-1; cdr3_length: 12; v_call: TRBV6-1; cdr3_aa: CASSDPTSEAFF; cdr3_nt: TGTGCCAGCAGTGACCCTACCTCCGAAGCTTTCTTT
d_call: .; clone_size: .; j_call: TRBJ2-2; cdr3_length: 15; v_call: TRBV9; cdr3_aa: CASSADGANTGELFF; cdr3_nt: TGTGCCAGCAGCGCAGACGGTGCGAACACCGGGGAGCTGTTTTTT